The 16 T cell receptor beta chains presented below share a single source sample, sequenced in a study of blood T cell repertoires in COVID-19. Assay: immunoSEQ multiplex PCR; the TCRdb copy retains only in-frame clones and omits some. The data hold about 80,000 clones, with about four fifths observed a single time. Sequencing was performed on peripheral blood. The receptors derive from a man aged 80 or over with acute or convalescent COVID-19.

On this clone: Relative to the germline gene, one junction end is altered; a read error may explain this. The chain combines TRBV2 with TRBJ2-7, with 8 nucleotides matching TRBD2. Germline V CDR1 and CDR2: SNHLY, FYNNEI. This CDR3 contains 15 residues. The CDR3 coding sequence is TGTGCCAGCAGCGAAAATGCGGGAGGATTGACAGCCTCGCACTTC. It is translated as CASSENAGGLTASHF. Full variable domain (outside the CDR3, taken from reference TRBV2 and TRBJ2-7): EPEVTQTPSHQVTQMGQEVILRCVPISNHLYFYWYRQILGQKVEFLVSFYNNEISEKSEIFDDQFSVERPDGSNFTLKIRSTKLEDSAMYFCASSENAGGLTASHFGPGTRLTVT.

V usage is TRBV19 and J usage is TRBJ2-7, with 10 positions matching TRBD2. The J segment lost 4 bases and the V segment lost 5 bases, leaving 8 bases of the junction unmatched. The CDR3 is 15 residues long. The germline gives CDR1 LNHDA, CDR2 SQIVND (reference sequence). CDR3 in DNA: TGTGCCAGTAGTCCGACGTCAGCGGGGGGGTACGAGCAGTACTTC. It specifies CASSPTSAGGYEQYF.

The chain is built from TRBV7-9 and TRBJ1-2; D is unresolved. Germline lookup yields CDR1 SEHNR and CDR2 FQNEAQ (reference sequence). The ends were cut back, 2 bases at V and 11 bases at J, with 6 bases in the middle. The CDR3 is made up of 10 amino acids. In nucleotides, the CDR3 is TGTGCCAGCAGCTTAACAAGTTACACCTTC. It yields the protein CASSLTSYTF. The full variable domain, rest sourced from reference TRBV7-9 and TRBJ1-2, is DTGVSQNPRHKITKRGQNVTFRCDPISEHNRLYWYRQTLGQGPEFLTYFQNEAQLEKSRLLSDRFSAERPKGSFSTLEIQRTEQGDSAMYLCASSLTSYTFGSGTRLTVV.

Regarding this clone: Other DNA sequences in this sample translate to the same CDR3. The chain combines TRBV27 with TRBJ2-1; 10 nucleotides match TRBD2. This CDR3 contains 17 residues. With 2 bases clipped from V and 6 bases from J, the junction kept 10 bases outside the gene matches. Per the germline V gene, CDR1 is MNHEY and CDR2 is SMNVEV (reference sequence). The CDR3 bases are TGTGCCAGCAGTTTAAGGGGAAGCGGGGGGGGCACCAATGAGCAGTTCTTC. It encodes CASSLRGSGGGTNEQFF.

The chain carries TRBV5-4 and TRBJ2-7; 7 bases match TRBD1. With 7 bases clipped from V and 0 bases from J, the junction kept 7 bases outside the gene matches. The V gene's germline CDR1 is SGHNT and CDR2 YYREEE (reference sequence). The CDR3 runs to 14 residues. The DNA of the CDR3 is TGTGCCAGCCGAGTAGGGGGCCCCTCCTACGAGCAGTACTTC. This codes for CASRVGGPSYEQYF.

Notes on this clone: Sequence at one end of the junction differs from germline and may be a read error. The V call is TRBV7-7, the J call TRBJ2-7; 9 bases fit TRBD2. This CDR3 comprises 13 residues. Germline V gene sequence: CDR1 SSHAT, CDR2 FNYEAQ (reference sequence). For the CDR3, the DNA is TGTGCTAGCAGCTTGACTAGCGGCTACGAGCAGTACTTC. It codes for CASSLTSGYEQYF.

This chain connects TRBV11-1 to TRBJ1-1; TRBD1 might be the D (6 bases). CDR3 size: 14 residues. Germline V CDR1 and CDR2: SGHAT, FQDESV (reference sequence). V shed 5 bases and J shed 6 bases, with 16 bases lying between them. CDR3 in amino acids: CASSPQGQGSEAFF. CDR3 coding DNA: TGTGCCAGCAGCCCCCAGGGGCAGGGATCTGAAGCTTTCTTT.

The chain combines TRBV5-4 with TRBJ2-5, with 7 bases fitting TRBD1. The CDR3 spans 14 residues. Unmatched junction bases numbered 0, after V lost 1 base and J lost 0 bases. CDR1 and CDR2 from the germline V gene are SGHNT and YYREEE (reference sequence). The chain's CDR3 is CASSLQGDQETQYF. The CDR3 region has the DNA TGTGCCAGCAGCTTGCAGGGGGACCAAGAGACCCAGTACTTC.

This rearrangement joins TRBV5-1 to TRBJ2-1; D is perhaps TRBD2 (6 bases). Trimming removed 4 bases at V and 1 base at J, with 12 bases between. CDR1 and CDR2 from the germline V gene are SGHRS and YFSETQ. This CDR3 is 15 amino acids long. The CDR3 nucleotides read TGCGCCAGCAGCAGACTAGGTTCGTCCTACAATGAGCAGTTCTTC. Translating it yields CASSRLGSSYNEQFF.

The V gene is TRBV5-4, the J gene TRBJ2-1, with D maybe TRBD2 (6 bases). The V gene lost 0 bases and the J gene lost 1 base, with 11 bases spanning the gap. Germline CDR1 reads SGHNT; CDR2 reads YYREEE (reference sequence). The CDR3 extends over 16 amino acids. The CDR3 reads CASSLGHAGSYNEQFF. The DNA for the CDR3 is TGTGCCAGCAGCTTGGGCCACGCGGGGTCCTACAATGAGCAGTTCTTC.

The rearrangement joins TRBV29-1 to TRBJ1-2; a possible D gene is TRBD1 (5 bases). The CDR3 is 11 residues long. V was clipped by 1 base and J by 8 bases, with 8 bases between them. Germline V lookup: CDR1 SQVTM, CDR2 ANQGSEA. For the CDR3, the DNA is TGCAGCGTTGAAGTTAGGGGCGGCTACACCTTC. The encoded protein is CSVEVRGGYTF.

This chain uses TRBV12-5 with TRBJ2-3, with D possibly TRBD2 on 6 matching bases. The CDR3 is 12 amino acids. CDR1 LGHNT and CDR2 FRNRAP come from the germline V gene. With 7 bases removed from V and 3 bases from J, the gap between germline ends came to 8 bases. The CDR3 bases are TGTGCTAGTGCAGGAGGGACAGATACGCAGTATTTT. Translation: CASAGGTDTQYF.

This chain links TRBV5-1 with TRBJ2-2; TRBD1 aligns across 10 bases. The V and J ends lost 0 bases and 2 bases, in that order; junction bases with no gene match: 1. This CDR3 has 16 residues. CDR1 and CDR2 (germline): SGHRS, YFSETQ. In nucleotides, the CDR3 is TGCGCCAGCAGCTTGGGACAGGGGGCTAACACCGGGGAGCTGTTTTTT. Residues: CASSLGQGANTGELFF.

The chain couples TRBV30 to TRBJ1-4; D may be TRBD1 (5 bases). V lost 0 bases, J lost 0 bases, and 11 bases lay in between. This CDR3 spans 16 amino acids. Germline V lookup: CDR1 GTSNPN, CDR2 SVGIG (reference sequence). The CDR3 DNA sequence: TGTGCCTGGAGTGTTGCCAGGGCCGCAACTAATGAAAAACTGTTTTTT. Translated: CAWSVARAATNEKLFF.

The chain employs TRBV5-1 and TRBJ1-6, with TRBD1 as a possible D gene (5 bases). The V and J ends lost 4 bases and 8 bases respectively, with 16 bases between them. Germline values: CDR1 SGHRS, CDR2 YFSETQ. This CDR3 has 15 amino acids. This CDR3 reads CASSVRQPRDSPLHF. The DNA for the CDR3 is TGCGCCAGCAGCGTAAGACAGCCCCGGGATTCACCCCTCCACTTT.

The rearrangement links TRBV19 to TRBJ1-5, with 12 nucleotides matching TRBD1. CDR1 and CDR2 (germline): LNHDA, SQIVND (reference sequence). The CDR3 has 16 amino acids. The ends lost 10 bases at V and 2 bases at J; junction bases unmatched: 9. CDR3 amino acids: CATGGQGAAGNQPQHF. The CDR3 DNA sequence: TGTGCCACGGGGGGACAGGGGGCGGCGGGCAATCAGCCCCAGCATTTT.